Given below is one TCR beta chain in context. Its antigen is still unknown. Base qualities were left out, and no much larger clone turns up one base away. This sample is drawn from a study of T cells in Graves' hyperthyroidism and ophthalmopathy (dated by TCRdb to between 2019 and 2020). For the study in its entirety: Peripheral blood was sampled at the time of initial diagnosis, prior to any treatment. A discovery cohort of 95 to 100 patients, 43 with Graves' ophthalmopathy and fewer than 65 with stable Graves' hyperthyroidism, was used to find distinguishing TCR V-J signatures. Prospective prediction of ophthalmopathy was tested in an independent validation cohort of some 20 hyperthyroidism patients and 15 to 17 patients who later progressed to ophthalmopathy. The approximately 95 discovery patients were divided at random into training and test sets in a 7:3 ratio. The study also compared thyroid tissue and blood T-cell repertoires from roughly six Graves' hyperthyroidism patients. Following sampling, methimazole starting at 30 mg daily was given to hyperthyroidism patients, and high-dose intravenous methylprednisolone was given to ophthalmopathy patients. TCR Vbeta CDR3 sequencing of roughly 140 peripheral blood samples (under 45 ophthalmopathy, about 74 hyperthyroidism and roughly 17 progressor patients) is reported in the paper. General study outcomes and caveats: Sample size was not statistically predetermined, and blinding of investigators to group allocation was not performed. Blood samples also contained most of the expanded thyroid clonotypes (frequency above 0.001), which suggests that blood repertoires may reflect thyroid immune responses. In validation, the model predicted progression to ophthalmopathy with approximately 71% sensitivity and 72% to 75% specificity, a median of around six months before onset. Ophthalmopathy was separated from stable hyperthyroidism by a 13 V-J signature model, with 85% to 90% sensitivity and 81% to 82% specificity obtained in cross-validation and 80%/75% obtained in testing.

The CDR3 measures 16 amino acids from cysteine to phenylalanine. Of the read, only the CDR3 DNA is kept; its 48 bases are in frame from base 1. CDR1 is given as KGHDR and CDR2 as SFDVKD, both from the germline V gene. Trimming takes 2 bases from V and 5 bases from J, and the germline ends sit 14 bases apart. Amplification of TCR beta CDR3 regions was carried out from RNA transcripts. A first-round RT-PCR of the TCR CDR3 used the HTBI primer set with the Qiagen OneStep RT-PCR kit. Libraries were constructed in a second round of multiplex PCR, after which size selection and purification were performed. Paired-end sequencing of the libraries was performed with 100 bp reads on an Illumina HiSeq2000. Processing in the source paper ran as follows. Raw data were processed with SOAPnuke, discarding reads with adapters, uncalled bases, mean Phred below 15, or no exact constant-primer or identifier match. High-quality paired reads were merged with COPE v1.2.5, and unique nucleotide sequences were defined as clonotypes. Clonotypes were aligned to IMGT TRBV, TRBD and TRBJ reference segments using MiTCR v1.1. Analysis was restricted to V-J combinations with a frequency above 0.0001, which covered roughly 99% of repertoires. A TCS score was defined as the ratio between F50 (clonal expansion) and ExV (chaos), using BLOSUM62-based TCRdist between CDR3 peptides within each V-J. Welch's t-statistics and random forest reduced approximately 520 V-J features to roughly 13, which were used in a naive Bayes classifier (R e1071). The raw public reads went through TCRdb reprocessing: fastp at Q25, MiXCR clone calling, in-frame beta chains kept. Entries that share a CDR3 protein sequence are merged under the most common genes and DNA. TCRdb's processing, not the authors', yielded these V and J calls. The sample yields hundreds of thousands of distinct CDR3 sequences; 12% to 15% were counted once. About a tenth of the sample rests with the top ten.

Stable Graves' hyperthyroidism was defined as the absence of progression to ophthalmopathy over 18 months of follow-up. Hyperthyroidism patients were aged 18 to 65 years and newly diagnosed, with disease duration of less than 2 months. Patients with uncontrolled infections, other autoimmune diseases, pregnancy or lactation were excluded. Diagnoses relied on clinical symptoms, serum thyroxine and TRAb, thyroid ultrasound and orbital computed tomography. PBMCs were separated from under 11 ml of fresh peripheral blood using Ficoll-Paque density gradient centrifugation. Trizol reagent was used to extract total RNA, and RNA quality was then checked on an Agilent 2100 Bioanalyzer.

This TCR was sampled from a young woman with Graves' hyperthyroidism. The sequenced sample was blood. The chain is made from TRBV24-1 and TRBJ2-2, and TRBD2 may be the D gene, going by 5 matching bases. The nucleotides are TGTGCCACCAGTGATTCGAGTCTAGCCAGTACCGGGGAGCTGTTTTTT. This encodes CATSDSSLASTGELFF.